The next 20 T cell receptor beta chains were all read from a single sample in a study of regulatory T cells in long-lasting Graves disease. Time point meaning: newly diagnosed GD, antithyroid drugs for less than 3 months. The TCR library used RNA extracted from PBMCs. Arm-PCR of CDR3 regions and iRepertoire HTBI primers were the basis on which TCR beta libraries were built. TCRdb reprocessed the multiplex PCR reads with MiXCR, giving one entry per CDR3 protein. Altogether roughly 500,000 distinct CDR3 sequences are present, about 13% being singletons, with the ten largest covering roughly a tenth. The sample was also linked to a second study, of T cells in Graves' hyperthyroidism and ophthalmopathy.

The sample was peripheral blood mononuclear cells (PBMCs), taken at new diagnosis, from a patient treated with antithyroid drugs. These receptors all stem from a man in his thirties or forties with Graves disease.

This clonotype was observed a few times. The rearrangement uses TRBV20-1 and TRBJ1-3; unclear D gene. V was clipped by 4 bases and J by 4 bases, with 14 bases between them. Germline V gene data show CDR1 as DFQATT and CDR2 as SNEGSKA (reference sequence). The CDR3 is 14 residues long. CDR3 coding DNA: TGCAGTGCTACCACCACCTACAAGGGAAACACCATATATTTT. This translates into CSATTTYKGNTIYF.

This chain joins TRBV5-1 and TRBJ2-5; 10 bases are shared with TRBD1. V was pared by 5 bases and J by 5 bases, with 9 bases of the junction left unmatched. Germline V gene lookup returns CDR1 SGHRS and CDR2 YFSETQ. The CDR3 totals 15 residues. This CDR3 reads CASRTDRGLGETQYF. The CDR3 nucleotides are TGCGCCAGCAGGACAGACAGGGGGCTGGGGGAGACCCAGTACTTC.

A remark on this clonotype: This likely reflects a read error, since a far larger clone is one base away. The V call is TRBV5-5, the J call TRBJ1-1; D ambiguous. The CDR3 spans 12 residues. CDR1 is SGHKS and CDR2 is YYEKEE in the germline V gene (reference sequence). The CDR3 DNA reads as TGCGCCAGCAGCAAGACGGCCGATAAAGCTTTCTTT. It is translated as CASSKTADKAFF.

This clonotype has just a few counts. The chain couples TRBV28 to TRBJ1-5; D not certain. There are 12 residues in the CDR3. V lost 6 bases, J lost 9 bases, and 12 bases lay in between. CDR1 MDHEN and CDR2 SYDVKM come from the germline V gene. The CDR3 nucleotides read TGTGCCAGCAGCCTCGGTTCGCGGCCCCAGCATTTT. Amino acid sequence: CASSLGSRPQHF.

This clonotype was seen ten or more times. The chain carries TRBV28 and TRBJ1-1; D is perhaps TRBD1 (6 bases). This CDR3 region has 15 residues. The V end lost 4 bases, the J end lost 4 bases, and 16 bases lay between the germline ends. Germline assignment: CDR1 MDHEN and CDR2 SYDVKM. CDR3 sequence: CASSSKKGGSTEAFF. CDR3 sequence (DNA): TGTGCCAGCAGTTCCAAAAAAGGGGGGAGCACTGAAGCTTTCTTT.

There are many counts of this clonotype. The gene calls are TRBV12-3 or TRBV12-4 and TRBJ2-5; TRBD2 matches 13 bases. Trimming at V came to 4 bases and at J to 7 bases, leaving 6 bases not matched to a gene. CDR3 length: 15 residues. CDR3 residues: CASSSPLAGGWTQYF. The CDR3 DNA sequence: TGTGCCAGCAGTTCCCCACTAGCGGGAGGGTGGACCCAGTACTTC.

The rearrangement joins TRBV7-8 to TRBJ2-7, with 10 positions matching TRBD2. CDR1 and CDR2 (germline): SGHVS, FQNEAQ. Germline trimming cut 6 bases from V and 3 bases from J; bases unmatched to any gene: 8. The CDR3 is made up of 15 amino acids. For the CDR3, the DNA is TGTGCCAGCAGTCGAGCGGGAGGGAGCAACTACGAGCAGTACTTC. As protein: CASSRAGGSNYEQYF.

This chain joins TRBV25-1 and TRBJ2-7; a weak D match, TRBD1 (6 bases). The germline CDR1 and CDR2 sequences are MGHDK and SYGVNS. Trimming pared 4 bases from V and 4 bases from J, leaving 14 bases between. The CDR3 runs 14 residues. CDR3 coding DNA: TGTGCCAGCAGTGCCCACAGGGAATCTTACGAGCAGTACTTC. Residues: CASSAHRESYEQYF.

This clonotype was detected ten times or more. The chain carries TRBV20-1 and TRBJ2-1, with TRBD2 matching 8 bases. After removal of 3 bases from V and 2 bases from J, the junction contained 3 bases not matched to a gene. The CDR3 totals 14 residues. Germline CDR1 and CDR2: DFQATT and SNEGSKA (reference sequence). CDR3 sequence: CSASSGRAYNEQFF. The CDR3, as DNA: TGCAGTGCTAGTTCCGGGAGGGCCTACAATGAGCAGTTCTTC.

This chain uses TRBV6-1 with TRBJ2-2; no firm D call. Trimming shortened V by 2 bases and J by 6 bases, and 7 bases separated the two germline ends. The CDR3 consists of 13 residues. From germline, CDR1 is MNHNS and CDR2 SASEGT. CDR3 nucleotides: TGTGCCAGCAGTGAATATTTTCCCGGGGAGCTGTTTTTT. It yields the protein CASSEYFPGELFF.

This chain connects TRBV30 to TRBJ2-1; tentative D call: TRBD2 (6 bases). V was shortened by 2 bases and J by 7 bases, with 12 bases between the two germline ends. The germline gives CDR1 GTSNPN, CDR2 SVGIG (reference sequence). This CDR3 region has 13 residues. The DNA of the CDR3 is TGTGCCTGGAGTCGAGGGACTGGGAATGAGCAGTTCTTC. Its translation is CAWSRGTGNEQFF.

This clonotype was picked up many times. This chain connects TRBV7-2 to TRBJ2-3; D gene unclear. The germline V gene has CDR1 SGHTA and CDR2 FQGNSA. The length of the CDR3 is 12 residues. The germline V and J ends were trimmed by 5 bases and 0 bases, with 3 bases remaining between them. The CDR3 nucleotides read TGTGCCAGCAGCGGAAGCACAGATACGCAGTATTTT. As protein: CASSGSTDTQYF.

This chain joins TRBV27 and TRBJ2-5, with 11 bases aligning to TRBD1. This CDR3 has 15 amino acids. From germline, CDR1 is MNHEY and CDR2 SMNVEV (reference sequence). Losses at the gene ends were 6 bases for V and 7 bases for J; bases not matched to a gene: 10. CDR3 in amino acids: CASRSGTGGGATQYF. CDR3 sequence (DNA): TGTGCCAGCAGGAGCGGGACAGGGGGAGGTGCGACCCAGTACTTC.

Written as DNA, the CDR3 is TGTGCCAGCAGCCCCGTTAGCGGAAATACGCAGTATTTT. Translating gives CASSPVSGNTQYF. This chain connects TRBV5-4 to TRBJ2-3; maybe TRBD2 (6 bases). Germline CDR1 reads SGHNT; CDR2 reads YYREEE (reference sequence). V was clipped by 4 bases and J by 7 bases, with 13 bases between them. The CDR3 contains 13 residues.

The chain has TRBV27 and TRBJ1-4; 9 nucleotides agree with TRBD1. V lost 3 bases, J lost 5 bases, and 4 bases stayed unmatched. Germline CDR1 is MNHEY and CDR2 is SMNVEV (reference sequence). The CDR3 consists of 15 residues. The CDR3 reads CASSFPDRGNEKLFF. The CDR3 bases are TGTGCCAGCAGTTTCCCGGACAGGGGAAATGAAAAACTGTTTTTT.

This clonotype has ten or more counts. The chain has TRBV9 and TRBJ2-7; TRBD2 matches at 8 bases. CDR3 size: 15 residues. Germline CDR1 is SGDLS and CDR2 is YYNGEE. Trimming cost V 3 bases and J 3 bases; bases outside gene matches: 8. The CDR3 sequence: CASSATGGGYYEQYF. The CDR3 nucleotides read TGTGCCAGCAGCGCCACTGGCGGGGGGTACTACGAGCAGTACTTC.

This clonotype was observed a few times. The V gene is TRBV4-1, the J gene TRBJ2-4; D is ambiguous. CDR1 and CDR2 (germline): MGHRA, YSYEKL. Deletions cut 2 bases from V and 10 bases from J, with 12 bases between. The CDR3 has 13 amino acids. In DNA form, the CDR3 reads TGCGCCAGCAGCCAATTGGCCATGGGGATTCAGTACTTC. Translated: CASSQLAMGIQYF.

Many counts were recorded for this clonotype. V and J are TRBV29-1 and TRBJ2-1, with TRBD2 identical over 13 bases. The J segment lost 0 bases and the V segment lost 7 bases, leaving 6 bases of the junction unmatched. CDR1 is SQVTM, CDR2 ANQGSEA, per germline. The CDR3 is 16 residues long. The CDR3 here is CSAGLAGASSYNEQFF. CDR3 in DNA: TGCAGCGCTGGACTAGCGGGAGCCAGCTCCTACAATGAGCAGTTCTTC.

This clonotype was found many times. Written as DNA, the CDR3 is TGTGCCAGCAGCACCCTACATGAGCAGTTCTTC. Translating gives CASSTLHEQFF. The chain recombines TRBV7-2 with TRBJ2-1; D ambiguous. This CDR3 contains 11 residues. With 5 bases removed from V and 8 bases from J, the gap between germline ends came to 7 bases. Germline V gene sequence: CDR1 SGHTA, CDR2 FQGNSA.

This clonotype was observed a handful of times. One base away lies a much larger clone, so this may be a sequencing read error. Likely a read error: the CDR3 ends without its conserved phenylalanine or tryptophan. The chain links TRBV12-3 or TRBV12-4 to TRBJ1-1; 7 nucleotides align to TRBD1. The CDR3 has 14 amino acids. Losses at the gene ends were 8 bases for V and 3 bases for J; bases not matched to a gene: 9. In nucleotides, the CDR3 is TGTGCCAGCTCACGGACAGGTACGTACACTGAAGCTTTCTCT. This codes for CASSRTGTYTEAFS.